This T cell receptor beta chain came from a study of shared clonotypes between healthy human individuals. Findings of the study overall: Estimated richness values were generally larger in naive subsets than in memory subsets. Approximately 5.4% of naive CD4 clonotypes were common to four donors. When compared with the clonotypes that were shared by all four sorted-subset donors, the non-shared clonotypes turned out to have lower generation probabilities.

A remark on this clone: The antigen remains unidentified.

The trim removed 6 bases at V and 3 bases at J, leaving 12 bases unmatched. Germline V lookup: CDR1 SNHLY, CDR2 FYNNEI. The CDR3 runs 16 residues. Over several immunoSEQ plates, each subset's genomic DNA was distributed in even portions. Assay: immunoSEQ multiplex PCR; the TCRdb copy retains only in-frame clones and omits some. The sample has approximately 600,000 clones, roughly 95% seen once. Terminally differentiated effector memory CD45RA+ cells were left out of the naive CD8 fraction, which was CD45RO-negative and positively selected for CCR7. This clonotype was sampled from a woman aged 30 to 39 in good health. The chain has TRBV2 and TRBJ2-7, with 9 bases matching TRBD1. The sample taken for sequencing was naive CD8+ T cells sorted from blood. The CDR3 spells CASSVSTGGALYEQYF. CDR3 nucleotides: TGTGCCAGCAGCGTCTCGACAGGGGGTGCGCTCTACGAGCAGTACTTC. Full variable domain (outside the CDR3, taken from reference TRBV2 and TRBJ2-7): EPEVTQTPSHQVTQMGQEVILRCVPISNHLYFYWYRQILGQKVEFLVSFYNNEISEKSEIFDDQFSVERPDGSNFTLKIRSTKLEDSAMYFCASSVSTGGALYEQYFGPGTRLTVT.